Shown below are 18 T cell receptor beta chains from a single sample sequenced in a study of response to subunit inactivated influenza vaccine. TCRdb re-called the RT-PCR reads with MiXCR, one entry per CDR3 protein. The table includes 400,000 to 550,000 distinct CDR3 sequences, roughly 27% detected once. The sample was CD4+ T cells sorted from PBMCs, taken approximately 5 days after vaccination. The receptor source for this set is a man aged 45-65 years who received an inactivated influenza vaccine.

This clonotype was seen at least ten times. The V call is TRBV20-1, the J call TRBJ2-1, with 8 bases that match TRBD1. With 0 bases clipped from V and 8 bases from J, the junction kept 9 bases outside the gene matches. This CDR3 spans 15 amino acids. Germline V gene lookup returns CDR1 DFQATT and CDR2 SNEGSKA (reference sequence). CDR3 sequence reads: CSARDLDRGIHEQFF. In DNA form, the CDR3 reads TGCAGTGCTAGAGACCTAGACAGGGGTATCCATGAGCAGTTCTTC.

This clonotype was counted only a few times. The chain uses TRBV29-1 and TRBJ2-1, with 14 bases identical to TRBD2. V lost 5 bases and J lost 9; bases outside the gene matches: 15. The CDR3 loop spans 17 amino acids. Germline V gene sequence: CDR1 SQVTM, CDR2 ANQGSEA. Here the CDR3 DNA reads TGCAGCGTTAAGCCGGTTGGGGGACTAGCGGGAGTCGGTGAGCAGTTCTTC. Protein product: CSVKPVGGLAGVGEQFF.

V usage is TRBV28 and J usage is TRBJ1-1; 7 bases map to TRBD1. This CDR3 has 15 residues. Germline CDR1 and CDR2: MDHEN and SYDVKM. Losses at the gene ends were 8 bases for V and 1 base for J; bases not matched to a gene: 10. CDR3 amino acids: CASLRGALGNTEAFF. In DNA form, the CDR3 reads TGTGCCAGCCTCAGGGGGGCGCTGGGGAACACTGAAGCTTTCTTT.

The chain is built from TRBV28 and TRBJ1-5, with a weak D call TRBD1 (5 bases). The CDR3 contains 15 residues. V was pared by 6 bases and J by 0 bases, with 12 bases between. Germline-derived CDR1 and CDR2 are MDHEN and SYDVKM. The CDR3 spells CASRATVYSNQPQHF. For the CDR3, the DNA is TGTGCCAGCAGGGCGACAGTTTATAGCAATCAGCCCCAGCATTTT.

This clonotype appeared many times. The chain carries TRBV4-3 and TRBJ1-1; a weak D match, TRBD1 (6 bases). CDR3 size: 15 residues. V lost 0 bases, J lost 2 bases, and 10 bases lay in between. In germline, CDR1 is LGHNA, CDR2 YSLEER. CDR3 sequence: CASSQETGTNTEAFF. CDR3 bases: TGCGCCAGCAGCCAAGAGACCGGGACAAACACTGAAGCTTTCTTT.

This clonotype was seen only a few times. The CDR3 loop is CASSYLSDQPQHF. The CDR3 coding sequence is TGTGCCAGCAGTTACCTGAGTGATCAGCCCCAGCATTTT. The gene calls are TRBV12-3 or TRBV12-4 and TRBJ1-5; D is uncertain. The CDR3 runs to 13 residues. Between the trimmed V and J ends, which lost 4 bases and 5 bases, there was a span of 9 bases.

The rearrangement links TRBV20-1 to TRBJ1-4; 7 positions match TRBD1. Germline V lookup: CDR1 DFQATT, CDR2 SNEGSKA (reference sequence). V dropped 5 bases and J dropped 7; count of bases not matched to a gene: 10. The CDR3 covers 14 residues. CDR3 nucleotides: TGCAGTGCTGGGGGGACAGCCTCCGGTGAAAAACTGTTTTTT. Translation gives CSAGGTASGEKLFF.

This clonotype was picked up many times. This rearrangement joins TRBV7-2 to TRBJ2-7; 7 bases map to TRBD2. The CDR3 length is 15 residues. The germline CDR1 and CDR2 sequences are SGHTA and FQGNSA. The V and J ends lost 1 base and 4 bases, in that order; junction bases with no gene match: 7. CDR3 bases: TGTGCCAGCAGCTTAGGAGGCGGGGGACTTTACGAGCAGTACTTC. This codes for CASSLGGGGLYEQYF. Together with reference TRBV7-2 and TRBJ2-7, the CDR3 gives the full variable domain: GAGVSQSPSNKVTEKGKDVELRCDPISGHTALYWYRQSLGQGLEFLIYFQGNSAPDKSGLPSDRFSAERTGGSVSTLTIQRTQQEDSAVYLCASSLGGGGLYEQYFGPGTRLTVT.

The rearrangement joins TRBV5-1 to TRBJ1-1; perhaps TRBD1 as D (5 bases). The CDR3 runs 15 residues. Germline CDR1 is SGHRS and CDR2 is YFSETQ. The V end was cut by 5 bases, the J end by 0 bases, with 14 bases between. The CDR3 DNA is TGCGCCAGCAGGCGAGGGTGGGGGGTGAACACTGAAGCTTTCTTT. As protein: CASRRGWGVNTEAFF.

This CDR3 reads CASSRSQSRGGELFF. The CDR3 nucleotides read TGTGCCAGCAGTAGATCGCAATCTCGTGGCGGGGAGCTGTTTTTT. The gene calls are TRBV6-2 or TRBV6-3 and TRBJ2-2, with no clear D. Germline values: CDR1 MNHEY, CDR2 SVGEGT. V lost 5 bases and J 7 bases, leaving 17 bases between the germline ends. The CDR3 contains 15 residues.

This clonotype was seen a few times. V is TRBV3-1 and J is TRBJ1-2; D not resolved. The CDR3 runs to 13 residues. Trimming pared 3 bases from V and 3 bases from J, leaving 8 bases between. Germline CDR1 and CDR2: LGHDT and YNNKEL (reference sequence). As DNA, the CDR3 is TGTGCCAGCAGCCAGACAAGTTACTATGGCTACACCTTC. The encoded protein is CASSQTSYYGYTF.

V and J are TRBV4-2 and TRBJ2-5, with D unresolved. Germline-derived CDR1 and CDR2 are LGHNA and YNFKEQ. The CDR3 has 15 amino acids. Trimming left V 0 bases short and J 5 bases short, with 13 bases between. CDR3 coding DNA: TGTGCCAGCAGCCAAGATACCAGACTCGGTGAGACCCAGTACTTC. Amino acids: CASSQDTRLGETQYF.

V usage is TRBV6-2 or TRBV6-3 and J usage is TRBJ2-3; 9 positions match TRBD1. Germline V gene lookup returns CDR1 MNHEY and CDR2 SVGEGT. The CDR3 extends over 16 amino acids. J lost 4 bases, V lost 4 bases, and 9 bases had no gene match. CDR3 sequence: CASSSRRTGEADTQYF. The CDR3 nucleotides are TGTGCCAGCAGTTCCCGGCGGACAGGGGAAGCAGATACGCAGTATTTT.

This clonotype was seen a few times. The chain combines TRBV20-1 with TRBJ2-7; tentative D call: TRBD1 (7 bases). V was cut by 3 bases and J by 6 bases, with 18 bases left in between. The CDR3 contains 14 residues. Germline V gene lookup returns CDR1 DFQATT and CDR2 SNEGSKA (reference sequence). The CDR3 DNA sequence: TGCAGTGCTAGTACCTACAGACAGGGAGGCGAGCAGTACTTC. Translated, it gives CSASTYRQGGEQYF.

The chain recombines TRBV15 with TRBJ2-2; D not certain. Germline values: CDR1 LNHNV, CDR2 YYDKDF (reference sequence). This CDR3 comprises 14 residues. Trimming shortened V by 6 bases and J by 6 bases, and 14 bases separated the two germline ends. The CDR3 sequence is CATRNHGRPGELFF. The CDR3 DNA follows: TGTGCCACCAGAAACCATGGAAGACCCGGGGAGCTGTTTTTT.

This clonotype was detected only a few times. The chain uses TRBV20-1 and TRBJ1-5; 7 bases match TRBD1. Germline CDR1 reads DFQATT; CDR2 reads SNEGSKA (reference sequence). This CDR3 region has 13 residues. V lost 6 bases to trimming and J lost 0 bases; unmatched junction nucleotides: 2. The CDR3 here is CSAGQNSNQPQHF. DNA of the CDR3: TGCAGTGCGGGACAGAATAGCAATCAGCCCCAGCATTTT.

The genes are TRBV11-2 and TRBJ2-6; D possibly corresponds to TRBD2 (7 bases). Per germline, CDR1 SGHAT and CDR2 FQNNGV. The V and J ends lost 7 bases and 5 bases respectively, with 21 bases between them. CDR3 length: 17 amino acids. CDR3 region: CASKLRVAGAWANVLTF. The CDR3 DNA sequence: TGTGCCAGCAAGCTTAGGGTGGCGGGGGCATGGGCCAACGTCCTGACTTTC.

This clonotype was counted at least ten times. The chain uses TRBV7-9 and TRBJ2-7, with D unclear. In germline, CDR1 is SEHNR, CDR2 FQNEAQ (reference sequence). There are 14 residues in the CDR3. Trimming left V 1 base short and J 4 bases short, with 11 bases between. The CDR3 DNA reads as TGTGCCAGCAGCTTAGGTTTCTTAAGTTACGAGCAGTACTTC. This codes for CASSLGFLSYEQYF.